These 13 T cell receptor beta chains originate from one sample sequenced in a study of T cells in Graves' hyperthyroidism and ophthalmopathy. Regions amplified from RNA transcripts were the TCR beta CDR3 regions. The HTBI primer set drove a first-round RT-PCR of the TCR CDR3. TCRdb re-called the multiplex PCR reads through MiXCR, storing one row per CDR3 protein. The sample shows around 600,000 distinct CDR3 sequences, roughly 45% of them seen only once. Sequenced material: peripheral blood or thyroid tissue (not recorded which). These receptors originate from an adult man with Graves' disease, either hyperthyroidism or ophthalmopathy (not recorded which).

The CDR3 bases are TGCGCCAGCAGCTTGACCGGGAATAACTATGGCTACACCTTC. Translated: CASSLTGNNYGYTF. The chain recombines TRBV5-1 with TRBJ1-2; D unclear. The CDR3 has 14 amino acids. V lost 1 base and J 1 base, leaving 8 bases between the germline ends. Germline CDR1 and CDR2: SGHRS and YFSETQ. Full variable domain (remainder filled in from reference TRBV5-1 and TRBJ1-2): KAGVTQTPRYLIKTRGQQVTLSCSPISGHRSVSWYQQTPGQGLQFLFEYFSETQRNKGNFPGRFSGRQFSNSRSEMNVSTLELGDSALYLCASSLTGNNYGYTFGSGTRLTVV.

This clonotype was observed a few times. The V gene is TRBV5-4, the J gene TRBJ1-2; 9 bases are a match to TRBD1. V was clipped by 4 bases and J by 7 bases; unmatched bases: 11. Germline lookup yields CDR1 SGHNT and CDR2 YYREEE (reference sequence). The CDR3 length is 15 residues. CDR3 DNA sequence: TGTGCCAGCAGCGTTGCCAGGACAGGGGAGAGTGGCTACACCTTC. It translates to CASSVARTGESGYTF. Together with reference TRBV5-4 and TRBJ1-2, the CDR3 gives the full variable domain: ETGVTQSPTHLIKTRGQQVTLRCSSQSGHNTVSWYQQALGQGPQFIFQYYREEENGRGNFPPRFSGLQFPNYSSELNVNALELDDSALYLCASSVARTGESGYTFGSGTRLTVV.

The chain couples TRBV7-8 to TRBJ2-7, with D possibly being TRBD1 (6 bases). The ends were cut back, 6 bases at V and 0 bases at J, with 15 bases in the middle. This CDR3 has 15 residues. From germline, CDR1 is SGHVS and CDR2 FQNEAQ. For the CDR3, the DNA is TGTGCCAGCAGTAAAGAGACAGGAAACTCCTACGAGCAGTACTTC. Residues: CASSKETGNSYEQYF.

This clonotype has only one observation. V gene TRBV7-2 combines with J gene TRBJ1-1, with D unclear. The V end was cut by 5 bases, the J end by 2 bases, with 21 bases between. Germline CDR1 reads SGHTA; CDR2 reads FQGNSA. The CDR3 is made up of 17 amino acids. The CDR3 nucleotides read TGTGCCAGCAGCCAAGTGGTTTTTAGGGAGACCAACACTGAAGCTTTCTTT. Its translation: CASSQVVFRETNTEAFF.

CDR3 residues: CASSLVLAGGHEQYF. Here the CDR3 DNA reads TGTGCCAGCAGCTTAGTACTAGCGGGAGGCCACGAGCAGTACTTC. This chain joins TRBV7-9 and TRBJ2-7; 12 bases agree with TRBD2. Germline CDR1 reads SEHNR; CDR2 reads FQNEAQ (reference sequence). This CDR3 spans 15 amino acids. V gave up 1 base and J gave up 5 bases; unmatched junction bases: 3.

The chain recombines TRBV6-1 with TRBJ2-5, with a possible D match to TRBD1 (6 bases). Between the trimmed V and J ends, which lost 7 bases and 1 base, there was a span of 13 bases. The CDR3 is 14 amino acids. Germline CDR1 is MNHNS and CDR2 is SASEGT. The CDR3 is CASTLTGIQETQYF. Written as DNA, the CDR3 is TGTGCCAGCACTCTAACAGGGATCCAAGAGACCCAGTACTTC.

This clonotype was seen a few times. The chain joins TRBV7-9 to TRBJ1-1, with D hard to call. V was trimmed by 3 bases and J by 4 bases, leaving 12 bases between them. The CDR3 sequence is 14 residues long. CDR1 SEHNR and CDR2 FQNEAQ come from the germline V gene (reference sequence). The DNA of the CDR3 is TGTGCCAGCAGCTTGTTGACTGTGGGCACTGAAGCTTTCTTT. Its translation is CASSLLTVGTEAFF.

This clonotype was detected only once. This chain uses TRBV11-1 with TRBJ1-2; D not resolved. V shed 7 bases and J shed 4 bases, with 13 bases lying between them. This CDR3 is built from 13 residues. CDR1 is SGHAT, CDR2 FQDESV, per germline (reference sequence). CDR3 sequence (DNA): TGTGCCAGCACCCCGGCTCGGCCCTATGGCTACACCTTC. Translation: CASTPARPYGYTF.

This clonotype has only a few counts. The chain links TRBV19 to TRBJ2-7; possible D gene TRBD1, 6 bases. The CDR3 totals 14 residues. Germline assignment: CDR1 LNHDA and CDR2 SQIVND (reference sequence). V lost 4 bases and J 3 bases, leaving 13 bases between the germline ends. The CDR3 nucleotides read TGTGCCAGTAGTAGAACCACAGGGAACTACGAGCAGTACTTC. It translates to CASSRTTGNYEQYF.

The chain recombines TRBV25-1 with TRBJ1-5, with D possibly TRBD1 on 5 matching bases. The V end was cut by 3 bases, the J end by 5 bases, with 8 bases between. Looked up from germline, CDR1 is MGHDK and CDR2 is SYGVNS. This CDR3 comprises 13 residues. Here the CDR3 reads CASSDEGYQPQHF. CDR3 DNA: TGTGCCAGCAGTGATGAGGGGTATCAGCCCCAGCATTTT.

CDR3 residues: CASSAQETGVYTIYF. As DNA, the CDR3 is TGTGCCAGCAGTGCCCAAGAGACAGGGGTTTACACCATATATTTT. This rearrangement joins TRBV2 to TRBJ1-3, with 8 bases that match TRBD1. The CDR3 length is 15 residues. The V segment lost 4 bases and the J segment 8 bases; nucleotides outside the gene matches: 10. From germline, CDR1 is SNHLY and CDR2 FYNNEI.

This clonotype was counted at least ten times. The chain couples TRBV7-2 to TRBJ1-2; 8 bases fit TRBD1. The trim removed 5 bases at V and 8 bases at J, leaving 7 bases unmatched. Germline V gene lookup returns CDR1 SGHTA and CDR2 FQGNSA. The CDR3 is made up of 13 amino acids. CDR3: CASSTYRGSGYTF. The DNA of the CDR3 is TGTGCCAGCAGCACCTACAGGGGGTCAGGCTACACCTTC.

This clonotype was seen more than once but under ten times. The CDR3 region is CATLLNTWNNQPQHF. Written as DNA, the CDR3 is TGTGCCACCCTTCTTAATACATGGAATAATCAGCCCCAGCATTTT. This sequence joins TRBV10-3 and TRBJ1-5; D ambiguous. The CDR3 runs 15 residues. V was trimmed by 10 bases and J by 4 bases, leaving 20 bases between them. From germline, CDR1 is ENHRY and CDR2 SYGVKD.